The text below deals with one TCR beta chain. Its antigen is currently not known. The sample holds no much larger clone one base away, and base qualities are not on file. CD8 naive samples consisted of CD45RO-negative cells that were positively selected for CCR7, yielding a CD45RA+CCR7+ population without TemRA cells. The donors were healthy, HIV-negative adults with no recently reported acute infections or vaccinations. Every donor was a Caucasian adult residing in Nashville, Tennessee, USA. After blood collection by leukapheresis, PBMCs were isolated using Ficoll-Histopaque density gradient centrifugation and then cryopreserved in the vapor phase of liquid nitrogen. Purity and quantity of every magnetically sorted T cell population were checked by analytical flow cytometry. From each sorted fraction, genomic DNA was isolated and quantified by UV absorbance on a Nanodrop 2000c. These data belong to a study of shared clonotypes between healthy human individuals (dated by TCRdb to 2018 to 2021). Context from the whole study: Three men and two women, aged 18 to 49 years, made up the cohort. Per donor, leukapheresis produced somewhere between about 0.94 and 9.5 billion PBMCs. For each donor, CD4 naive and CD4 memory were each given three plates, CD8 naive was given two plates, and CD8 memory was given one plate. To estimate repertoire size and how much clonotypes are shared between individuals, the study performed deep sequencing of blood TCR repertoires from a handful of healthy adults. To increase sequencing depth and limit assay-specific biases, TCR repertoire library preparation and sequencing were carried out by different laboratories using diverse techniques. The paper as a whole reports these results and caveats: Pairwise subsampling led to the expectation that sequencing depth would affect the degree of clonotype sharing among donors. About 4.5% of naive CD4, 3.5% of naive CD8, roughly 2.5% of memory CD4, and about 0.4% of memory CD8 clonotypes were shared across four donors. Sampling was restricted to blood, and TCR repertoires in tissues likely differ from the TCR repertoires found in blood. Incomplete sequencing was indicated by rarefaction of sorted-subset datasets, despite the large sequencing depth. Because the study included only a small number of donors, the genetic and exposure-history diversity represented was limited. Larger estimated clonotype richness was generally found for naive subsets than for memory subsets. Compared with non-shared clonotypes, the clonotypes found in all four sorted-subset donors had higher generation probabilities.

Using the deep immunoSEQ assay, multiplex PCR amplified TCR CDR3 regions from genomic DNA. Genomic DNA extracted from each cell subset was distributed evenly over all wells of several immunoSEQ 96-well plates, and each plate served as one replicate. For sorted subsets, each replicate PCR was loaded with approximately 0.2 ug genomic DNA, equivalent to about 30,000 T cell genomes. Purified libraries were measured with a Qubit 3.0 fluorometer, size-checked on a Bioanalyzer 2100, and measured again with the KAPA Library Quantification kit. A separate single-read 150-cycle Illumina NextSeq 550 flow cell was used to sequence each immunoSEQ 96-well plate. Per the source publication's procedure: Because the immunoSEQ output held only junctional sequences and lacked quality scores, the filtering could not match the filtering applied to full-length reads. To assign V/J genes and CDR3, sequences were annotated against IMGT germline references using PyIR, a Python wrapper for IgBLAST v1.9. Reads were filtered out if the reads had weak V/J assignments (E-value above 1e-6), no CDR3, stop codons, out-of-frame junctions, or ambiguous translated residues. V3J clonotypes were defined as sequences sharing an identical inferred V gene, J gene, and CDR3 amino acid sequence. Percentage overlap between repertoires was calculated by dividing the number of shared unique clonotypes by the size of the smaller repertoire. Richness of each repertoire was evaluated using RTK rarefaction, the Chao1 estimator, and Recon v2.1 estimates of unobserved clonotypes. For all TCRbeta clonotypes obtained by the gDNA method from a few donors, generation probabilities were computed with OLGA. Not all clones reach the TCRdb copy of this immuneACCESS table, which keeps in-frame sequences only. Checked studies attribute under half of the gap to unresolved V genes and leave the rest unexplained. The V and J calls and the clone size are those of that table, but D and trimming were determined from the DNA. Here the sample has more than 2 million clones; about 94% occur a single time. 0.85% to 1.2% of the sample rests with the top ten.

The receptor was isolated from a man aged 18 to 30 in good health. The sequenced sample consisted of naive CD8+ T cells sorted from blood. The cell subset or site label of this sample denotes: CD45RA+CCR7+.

The nucleotides are TGCGCCAGCTTACAGGTTCGAGAGACCCAGTACTTC. Protein translation: CASLQVRETQYF. Recombination linked TRBV10-1 to TRBJ2-5, and possibly TRBD1, on 5 matching bases. The junction shows trimming of 8 bases on V and 4 bases on J, plus 11 bases between the germline ends. From its cysteine to its phenylalanine, the CDR3 spans 12 amino acids. Only the CDR3 part of the read is kept: 36 bases, read in frame from the first base. CDR1 and CDR2, per the germline V gene (reference sequence), are WNHNN and SYGVQD.